A single sample gave rise to the 24 T cell receptor beta chains below, sequenced in a study of blood T cell repertoires in COVID-19. This table comes from immunoSEQ multiplex PCR, and its TCRdb copy is limited to in-frame clones, with some not included. Of around 200,000 clones detected, roughly 80% appear once; the ten largest clones hold 5.5%. The sequenced sample was peripheral blood. The receptor source for this set is an older woman with acute or convalescent COVID-19.

This clone has just a few counts. J is TRBJ1-2 and V is TRBV29-1; D call uncertain. With 0 bases removed from V and 8 bases from J, the gap between germline ends came to 10 bases. Germline V lookup: CDR1 SQVTM, CDR2 ANQGSEA. The CDR3 has 12 residues. CDR3: CSVEDISEGYTF. In nucleotides, the CDR3 is TGCAGCGTTGAAGATATAAGTGAGGGCTACACCTTC.

The V call is TRBV7-2, the J call TRBJ2-7, with 7 bases matching TRBD1. This CDR3 has 14 amino acids. With 3 bases clipped from V and 1 base from J, the junction kept 3 bases outside the gene matches. The germline V gene has CDR1 SGHTA and CDR2 FQGNSA. CDR3 sequence: CASSFRQGSYEQYF. The CDR3 nucleotides read TGTGCCAGCAGCTTTCGACAGGGATCCTACGAGCAGTACTTC.

The V gene is TRBV7-9, the J gene TRBJ1-2; D gene uncertain. The CDR3 has 14 amino acids. Trimming took 1 base from V and 8 from J, leaving 14 bases between them. From germline, CDR1 is SEHNR and CDR2 FQNEAQ (reference sequence). The CDR3 here is CASSLVEDPRGYTF. As DNA, the CDR3 is TGTGCCAGCAGCTTAGTTGAAGACCCGCGGGGCTACACCTTC.

The CDR3 region has the DNA TGTGCCAGCAGTGCCATCGGGGCAGATACGCAGTATTTT. Protein: CASSAIGADTQYF. V gene TRBV2 combines with J gene TRBJ2-3, with a tentative D call TRBD2 (5 bases). The CDR3 extends over 13 amino acids. The germline gives CDR1 SNHLY, CDR2 FYNNEI. V was cut by 4 bases and J by 4 bases, with 9 bases left in between.

The chain links TRBV5-1 to TRBJ1-2; 10 nucleotides agree with TRBD1. The CDR3 has 13 residues. Trimming cost V 4 bases and J 5 bases; bases outside gene matches: 2. Germline V gene lookup returns CDR1 SGHRS and CDR2 YFSETQ. The CDR3 nucleotides are TGCGCCAGCAGCGGGGGACAGGGGTATGGCTACACCTTC. Protein: CASSGGQGYGYTF.

The chain links TRBV3-1 (or the pseudogene TRBV3-2) to TRBJ1-1; the D is unclear. V lost 4 bases and J lost 2, with 11 bases in between. The germline gives CDR1 LGHDT, CDR2 YNNKEL (reference sequence). The CDR3 spans 14 residues. The CDR3 loop reads CASSPNSLNTEAFF. CDR3 coding DNA: TGTGCCAGCAGCCCAAACAGTCTCAACACTGAAGCTTTCTTT.

CDR3 in DNA: TGTGCCAGCAGCTTGGGGGGGGACAGGGGTAGGTACAATGAGCAGTTCTTC. Protein: CASSLGGDRGRYNEQFF. The chain links TRBV5-4 to TRBJ2-1; 10 bases map to TRBD1. CDR3 length equals 17 residues. Trimming removed 0 bases from V and 4 bases from J; junction bases left unmatched: 7. The germline gives CDR1 SGHNT, CDR2 YYREEE (reference sequence).

The rearrangement uses TRBV27 and TRBJ2-1; 12 bases fit TRBD2. V lost 2 bases and J lost 7; bases outside the gene matches: 9. The CDR3 covers 17 residues. Per germline, CDR1 MNHEY and CDR2 SMNVEV (reference sequence). The CDR3 coding sequence is TGTGCCAGCAGTTTACTAGCGGGAGGGCCCTCGTGGAATGAGCAGTTCTTC. Translation gives CASSLLAGGPSWNEQFF.

V is TRBV29-1 and J is TRBJ2-7; a weak D match, TRBD2 (5 bases). The CDR3 loop spans 12 amino acids. V lost 3 bases to trimming and J lost 7 bases, with 13 bases between them. In germline, CDR1 is SQVTM, CDR2 ANQGSEA. The CDR3 spells CSVDFAGGEQYF. CDR3 nucleotides: TGCAGCGTTGACTTTGCGGGTGGGGAGCAGTACTTC.

This chain uses TRBV18 with TRBJ2-2; the D gene is possibly TRBD1 (5 bases). This CDR3 is 13 amino acids long. V lost 5 bases to trimming and J lost 6 bases, with 10 bases between them. The V gene's germline CDR1 is KGHSH and CDR2 LQKENI. Here the CDR3 DNA reads TGTGCCAGCTCATTACAGGAATCCGGGGAGCTGTTTTTT. Translating it yields CASSLQESGELFF.

The rearrangement joins TRBV6-1 to TRBJ1-3; tentative D call: TRBD1 (5 bases). This CDR3 comprises 15 residues. Trimming pared 2 bases from V and 2 bases from J, leaving 10 bases between. In germline, CDR1 is MNHNS, CDR2 SASEGT. The CDR3 DNA sequence: TGTGCCAGCAGTGAAACATCAGGGACTGGAAACACCATATATTTT. This gives the protein CASSETSGTGNTIYF.

The V gene is TRBV2, the J gene TRBJ2-1; tentative D call: TRBD2 (5 bases). The V gene lost 8 bases and the J gene lost 0 bases, with 8 bases spanning the gap. Germline CDR1 SNHLY, CDR2 FYNNEI. The CDR3 length is 13 residues. The CDR3: CASLRDSYNEQFF. In nucleotides, the CDR3 is TGTGCCAGCCTCCGGGACTCCTACAATGAGCAGTTCTTC.

This clone was counted a few times. The chain combines TRBV20-1 with TRBJ2-7; TRBD2 matches at 7 bases. The germline V gene encodes CDR1 DFQATT and CDR2 SNEGSKA (reference sequence). Germline trimming cut 5 bases from V and 4 bases from J; bases unmatched to any gene: 2. The CDR3 has 11 amino acids. The DNA of the CDR3 is TGCAGTGCTTCCGGGGGGTACGAGCAGTACTTC. Translated: CSASGGYEQYF.

This rearrangement joins TRBV7-2 to TRBJ2-3; 7 bases match TRBD1. Germline CDR1 is SGHTA and CDR2 is FQGNSA. Germline trimming cut 0 bases from V and 4 bases from J; bases unmatched to any gene: 4. CDR3 size: 15 residues. CDR3 amino acids: CASSLAGGVADTQYF. The DNA for the CDR3 is TGTGCCAGCAGCTTAGCAGGGGGCGTGGCAGATACGCAGTATTTT.

The V gene is TRBV28, the J gene TRBJ1-6; D uncertain. V lost 2 bases and J 4 bases, leaving 21 bases between the germline ends. This CDR3 spans 19 amino acids. Germline lookup yields CDR1 MDHEN and CDR2 SYDVKM. The CDR3 DNA sequence: TGTGCCAGCAGTTTAAAGGGTAAAATGCGGGCCGATTATAATTCACCCCTCCACTTT. It is translated as CASSLKGKMRADYNSPLHF.

V gene TRBV2 combines with J gene TRBJ2-7, with D unresolved. Looked up from germline, CDR1 is SNHLY and CDR2 is FYNNEI. The length of the CDR3 is 15 residues. The ends were cut back, 8 bases at V and 2 bases at J, with 19 bases in the middle. The CDR3, as DNA: TGTGCCAGCCATCGAGACCCGGGTAGAGCCTACGAGCAGTACTTC. Translated, it gives CASHRDPGRAYEQYF.

The gene calls are TRBV18 and TRBJ2-2, with D perhaps TRBD1 (5 bases). V lost 6 bases, J lost 7 bases, and 15 bases lay in between. There are 14 residues in the CDR3. Germline CDR1 and CDR2: KGHSH and LQKENI. The CDR3 loop reads CASSPPGRIGELFF. The DNA for the CDR3 is TGTGCCAGCTCCCCCCCAGGGCGGATCGGGGAGCTGTTTTTT.

The chain has TRBV3-1 (or the pseudogene TRBV3-2) and TRBJ2-6, with D uncertain. Germline loops: CDR1 LGHDT, CDR2 YNNKEL (reference sequence). The CDR3 has 16 residues. Trimming took off 3 bases at V and 0 bases at J, with 9 bases between the two ends. The chain's CDR3 is CASSHGGTSGANVLTF. The CDR3 DNA follows: TGTGCCAGCAGCCATGGCGGAACCTCTGGGGCCAACGTCCTGACTTTC.

The V gene is TRBV19, the J gene TRBJ2-3, with a possible D match to TRBD1 (6 bases). The V and J ends lost 5 bases and 1 base respectively, with 19 bases between them. The CDR3 extends over 17 amino acids. Germline-derived CDR1 and CDR2 are LNHDA and SQIVND (reference sequence). The CDR3 region is CASSLTDTGKGTDTQYF. The DNA for the CDR3 is TGTGCCAGTAGTCTAACCGATACAGGGAAGGGCACAGATACGCAGTATTTT. Complete variable domain (other parts from reference TRBV19 and TRBJ2-3): DGGITQSPKYLFRKEGQNVTLSCEQNLNHDAMYWYRQDPGQGLRLIYYSQIVNDFQKGDIAEGYSVSREKKESFPLTVTSAQKNPTAFYLCASSLTDTGKGTDTQYFGPGTRLTVL.

This rearrangement joins TRBV2 to TRBJ2-3; a possible D gene is TRBD2 (5 bases). The germline V and J ends were trimmed by 7 bases and 2 bases, with 7 bases remaining between them. The germline V gene encodes CDR1 SNHLY and CDR2 FYNNEI. The CDR3 covers 12 residues. The CDR3 region is CASNRDTDTQYF. The CDR3 coding sequence is TGTGCCAGCAACCGGGACACAGATACGCAGTATTTT.

V usage is TRBV5-4 and J usage is TRBJ2-4, with TRBD1 identical over 7 bases. The CDR3 is 16 amino acids. The junction had 3 bases not matched to a gene; V was cut back by 0 bases and J by 0 bases. The V gene's germline CDR1 is SGHNT and CDR2 YYREEE (reference sequence). CDR3 sequence (DNA): TGTGCCAGCAGCTTGGGACAGGGTCTAGCCAAAAACATTCAGTACTTC. Translating gives CASSLGQGLAKNIQYF.

The V and J genes are TRBV4-1 and TRBJ2-5, with D tentatively TRBD2 (6 bases). Germline V CDR1 and CDR2: MGHRA, YSYEKL. This CDR3 region has 15 residues. Trimming pared 0 bases from V and 2 bases from J, leaving 10 bases between. CDR3 DNA: TGCGCCAGCAGCCAAGAGGGGGGAGGTCAAGAGACCCAGTACTTC. This gives the protein CASSQEGGGQETQYF.

The CDR3: CASSWTSSQETQYF. The CDR3 DNA reads TGCGCCAGCAGCTGGACTAGCAGCCAAGAGACCCAGTACTTC. J is TRBJ2-5 and V is TRBV5-1; TRBD2 matches 8 bases. CDR1 is SGHRS and CDR2 is YFSETQ in the germline V gene. The junction had 2 bases not matched to a gene; V was cut back by 3 bases and J by 1 base. The CDR3 is made up of 14 amino acids. The entire variable domain, with the rest obtained from reference TRBV5-1 and TRBJ2-5, is as follows: KAGVTQTPRYLIKTRGQQVTLSCSPISGHRSVSWYQQTPGQGLQFLFEYFSETQRNKGNFPGRFSGRQFSNSRSEMNVSTLELGDSALYLCASSWTSSQETQYFGPGTRLLVL.

This clone is a singleton in its sample. The V and J genes are TRBV28 and TRBJ1-4, with 7 bases that match TRBD1. The CDR3 is 15 residues long. The V and J ends lost 5 bases and 7 bases, in that order; junction bases with no gene match: 10. Germline V gene data show CDR1 as MDHEN and CDR2 as SYDVKM. In DNA form, the CDR3 reads TGTGCCAGCAGTCCCCCTCTAGGGGGCATTGAAAAACTGTTTTTT. Translation: CASSPPLGGIEKLFF.